This T cell receptor (beta chain) was captured in a study of PD-1 blockade in mismatch repair-deficient tumors. On the study more broadly: All were previously treated, progressing patients with some twelve mismatch repair-deficient cancer types.

The germline V and J ends were trimmed by 3 bases and 2 bases, with 11 bases remaining between them. Germline V gene data show CDR1 as SQVTM and CDR2 as ANQGSEA. This CDR3 contains 13 residues. Every patient had mismatch repair deficiency by PCR or immunohistochemistry. The TCR-sequenced patients were three responders to pembrolizumab. Only in-frame clones appear in the TCRdb table, and some are missing; sequencing was by immunoSEQ multiplex PCR. The repertoire has tens of thousands of clones, approximately 80% of them found once; the top ten carry roughly 6%. The J gene is TRBJ2-7, the V gene TRBV29-1; D may be TRBD1 (5 bases). Sequencing used peripheral blood, obtained 44 weeks after starting pembrolizumab. The source of this sequence is an adult with mismatch repair-deficient cancer. The CDR3 nucleotides are TGCAGCGTTGATGCAGGGTCTACCTACGAGCAGTACTTC. This sequence encodes CSVDAGSTYEQYF.